The subject of this entry is one T cell receptor (beta chain). CDR3 length: 17 residues. The J segment lost 2 bases and the V segment lost 2 bases, leaving 13 bases of the junction unmatched. Germline assignment: CDR1 DFQATT and CDR2 SNEGSKA (reference sequence). This specimen belongs to a study of CD8 T cells in Susac syndrome. RNA, at about 0.45 to 1 ug, was reverse transcribed with random hexamers. The TCR beta CDR3 was amplified by immunoSEQ multiplex PCR across 54 Vbeta, 13 Jbeta. In TCRdb, the immunoSEQ multiplex PCR reads were re-called with MiXCR into one record per CDR3 protein. The sample includes 100,000 to 150,000 distinct CDR3 sequences, roughly 80% of them seen just once.

The sequenced sample was CD8+ T cells from PBMCs. This TCR was recovered from a human donor with multiple sclerosis. The V call is TRBV20-1, the J call TRBJ2-7; 9 nucleotides line up with TRBD1. CDR3 residues: CSARKTGDRAWTYEQYF. CDR3 coding DNA: TGCAGTGCTAGAAAGACTGGGGACAGGGCCTGGACCTACGAGCAGTACTTC.